This TCR beta chain was sequenced for a study of CD8+ T cells in alopecia areata. The overall study: Treated patients received oral tofacitinib, 5 to 10 mg twice daily. Study observations and caveats: The study found TCR sharing across patients less clear than in mice, possibly for HLA reasons. For baseline CD8+ expansion, any link to response stays uncertain with one nonresponder.

Reverse transcribed after extraction, RNA yielded cDNA as the sequencing template. Sequencing was performed with immunoSEQ multiplex PCR; in TCRdb, only in-frame clones are kept and a portion is missing. The sample carries over 70,000 clones, roughly 66% recorded once. As regards this clone: What it binds is unknown.

With 2 bases clipped from V and 4 bases from J, the junction kept 9 bases outside the gene matches. The CDR3 runs to 16 residues. Germline values: CDR1 SEHNR, CDR2 FQNEAQ (reference sequence). Treatment: oral pan-JAK inhibitor, 5-10 mg twice daily. Peripheral blood and lesional scalp punch biopsies came from alopecia areata patients. The sample consisted of CD8+ T cells sorted from blood, taken at week 24, from a patient treated with tofacitinib. The clonotype was recovered from a human donor with alopecia areata. This chain joins TRBV7-9 and TRBJ2-5; 8 bases are shared with TRBD1. CDR3 coding DNA: TGTGCCAGCAGCTTACCCCAGGGGGCTGAGGGAGAGACCCAGTACTTC. Its translation is CASSLPQGAEGETQYF.